The next 32 T cell receptor beta chains were all read from a single sample in a study of early T cells in non-severe SARS-CoV-2 infection. TCRdb ran MiXCR on the 5' RACE reads and lists one entry per CDR3 protein. Of over 80,000 distinct CDR3 sequences listed, around 14% are singletons. Sequenced input: whole blood. Receptor source: an adult who was a healthcare worker with PCR-confirmed SARS-CoV-2 infection or an uninfected control (not recorded which).

This clonotype turned up a few times. The chain combines TRBV7-6 with TRBJ2-5; D unresolved. Trimming took 5 bases from V and 0 from J, leaving 7 bases between them. The CDR3 is 13 amino acids. Germline assignment: CDR1 SGHVS and CDR2 FNYEAQ. The CDR3: CASSTMYQETQYF. The CDR3 DNA reads TGTGCCAGCAGCACAATGTACCAAGAGACCCAGTACTTC.

V and J are TRBV28 and TRBJ1-1; D might be TRBD1 (6 bases). This CDR3 region has 16 residues. The germline gives CDR1 MDHEN, CDR2 SYDVKM. V dropped 5 bases and J dropped 5 bases, with 21 bases sitting between them. The chain's CDR3 is CASSDRGKTRGTEAFF. The CDR3 nucleotides read TGTGCCAGCAGTGACCGGGGGAAGACAAGGGGGACTGAAGCTTTCTTT.

The genes are TRBV6-4 and TRBJ2-3; no clear D. Germline V gene data show CDR1 as MRHNA and CDR2 as SNTAGT. V was shortened by 0 bases and J by 3 bases, with 7 bases between the two germline ends. The CDR3 totals 14 residues. The CDR3 DNA follows: TGTGCCAGCAGTGACTCGGAAGGTACAGATACGCAGTATTTT. Amino acid sequence: CASSDSEGTDTQYF.

This clonotype was counted between two and nine times. The CDR3 here is CASSQDRVGGLNTEAFF. The CDR3 nucleotides read TGCGCCAGCAGCCAAGATAGGGTGGGAGGACTGAACACTGAAGCTTTCTTT. The V call is TRBV4-1, the J call TRBJ1-1, with D uncertain. Germline assignment: CDR1 MGHRA and CDR2 YSYEKL. This CDR3 comprises 17 residues. V was shortened by 0 bases and J by 0 bases, with 14 bases between the two germline ends.

The V gene is TRBV7-9, the J gene TRBJ2-1, with D perhaps TRBD2 (6 bases). The germline V gene has CDR1 SEHNR and CDR2 FQNEAQ (reference sequence). With 3 bases removed from V and 0 bases from J, the gap between germline ends came to 9 bases. The CDR3 runs to 15 residues. The chain's CDR3 is CASSFGGSSYNEQFF. The CDR3 DNA follows: TGTGCCAGCAGCTTCGGAGGGAGCTCCTACAATGAGCAGTTCTTC.

The chain carries TRBV7-2 and TRBJ2-3; D may be TRBD1 or TRBD2 (5 bases each). V lost 7 bases to trimming and J lost 8 bases, with 22 bases between them. Germline lookup yields CDR1 SGHTA and CDR2 FQGNSA. This CDR3 is 15 amino acids long. The chain's CDR3 is CASTPRGWDQGTQYF. CDR3 bases: TGTGCCAGCACCCCTCGCGGGTGGGACCAGGGTACGCAGTATTTT.

CDR3 in amino acids: CAWTLKGSSANYGYTF. In DNA form, the CDR3 reads TGTGCCTGGACCCTAAAGGGGTCTTCAGCTAACTATGGCTACACCTTC. The chain joins TRBV30 to TRBJ1-2, with D possibly being TRBD1 (5 bases). V dropped 4 bases and J dropped 0 bases, with 18 bases sitting between them. Germline V gene sequence: CDR1 GTSNPN, CDR2 SVGIG (reference sequence). This CDR3 contains 16 residues.

This rearrangement joins TRBV20-1 to TRBJ2-1, with 8 nucleotides matching TRBD2. The trim removed 3 bases at V and 2 bases at J, leaving 3 bases unmatched. The CDR3 has 14 amino acids. CDR1 and CDR2 from the germline V gene are DFQATT and SNEGSKA (reference sequence). This chain's CDR3 is CSARAGGTYNEQFF. As DNA, the CDR3 is TGCAGTGCTAGGGCGGGGGGCACCTACAATGAGCAGTTCTTC.

The chain couples TRBV20-1 to TRBJ2-1, with D possibly being TRBD2 (5 bases). Trimming removed 6 bases at V and 4 bases at J, with 19 bases between. The CDR3 is 15 residues long. Germline V lookup: CDR1 DFQATT, CDR2 SNEGSKA (reference sequence). The chain's CDR3 is CSANSRDFYYNEQFF. DNA of the CDR3: TGCAGTGCAAATTCCCGGGATTTCTATTACAATGAGCAGTTCTTC.

The table lists this clonotype with a few counts. J is TRBJ2-7 and V is TRBV9; TRBD2 matches at 11 bases. CDR1 and CDR2 from the germline V gene are SGDLS and YYNGEE. Unmatched junction bases numbered 8, after V lost 2 bases and J lost 7 bases. The length of the CDR3 is 15 residues. CDR3 loop: CASSVLAGGEREQYF. Here the CDR3 DNA reads TGTGCCAGCAGCGTGCTAGCGGGGGGAGAGCGGGAGCAGTACTTC.

This clonotype has ten or more counts. The CDR3 DNA reads as TGTGCCAGCAGCTCGACAGTATATGGCTACACCTTC. Its translation is CASSSTVYGYTF. The chain recombines TRBV7-2 with TRBJ1-2; maybe TRBD1 (5 bases). Germline V gene sequence: CDR1 SGHTA, CDR2 FQGNSA. There are 12 residues in the CDR3. V was cut by 4 bases and J by 5 bases, with 8 bases left in between.

The chain employs TRBV29-1 and TRBJ2-7; D gene uncertain. Germline V gene sequence: CDR1 SQVTM, CDR2 ANQGSEA. There are 12 residues in the CDR3. V was cut by 4 bases and J by 3 bases, with 10 bases left in between. This chain's CDR3 is CSVGGHLYEQYF. The CDR3 region has the DNA TGCAGCGTTGGAGGTCACCTCTACGAGCAGTACTTC.

This clonotype has just one count. The chain recombines TRBV12-3 or TRBV12-4 with TRBJ1-1; no definite D call. This CDR3 comprises 13 residues. Deletions cut 8 bases from V and 4 bases from J, with 14 bases between. Written as DNA, the CDR3 is TGTGCCAGCGGTGGACCCTCCGGCACTGAAGCTTTCTTT. This codes for CASGGPSGTEAFF.

The sample holds a few counts of this clonotype. The rearrangement uses TRBV2 and TRBJ2-2; D is possibly TRBD1 (5 bases). In germline, CDR1 is SNHLY, CDR2 FYNNEI. V was clipped by 8 bases and J by 1 base, with 17 bases between them. The CDR3 consists of 16 residues. The CDR3 DNA is TGTGCCAGCGGTCCCCCAGGGCGCGGGAACACCGGGGAGCTGTTTTTT. The encoded protein is CASGPPGRGNTGELFF.

The sample holds a few counts of this clonotype. The V call is TRBV5-1, the J call TRBJ2-7, with a possible D match to TRBD2 (6 bases). The length of the CDR3 is 15 residues. The V end was cut by 0 bases, the J end by 2 bases, with 12 bases between. CDR1 SGHRS and CDR2 YFSETQ come from the germline V gene. The CDR3 DNA reads as TGCGCCAGCAGCTTGGGGGGACTCATACCCTACGAGCAGTACTTC. As protein: CASSLGGLIPYEQYF.

This clonotype has a handful of counts. The chain has TRBV6-6 and TRBJ2-1; D gene unclear. V lost 2 bases and J lost 9, with 11 bases in between. The CDR3 is 13 residues long. Germline V gene lookup returns CDR1 MNHNY and CDR2 SVGAGI (reference sequence). CDR3 amino acids: CASSYAERREQFF. CDR3 coding DNA: TGTGCCAGCAGTTACGCCGAAAGGCGTGAGCAGTTCTTC.

This clonotype was seen many times. The V gene is TRBV27, the J gene TRBJ2-7; D is undetermined. Trimming shortened V by 2 bases and J by 3 bases, and 11 bases separated the two germline ends. Germline lookup yields CDR1 MNHEY and CDR2 SMNVEV (reference sequence). This CDR3 contains 14 residues. The CDR3 region is CASSLTGWGYEQYF. CDR3 DNA: TGTGCCAGCAGTTTAACTGGTTGGGGCTACGAGCAGTACTTC.

This clonotype appeared many times. CDR3 sequence: CSAPFGQTYEQYF. In DNA form, the CDR3 reads TGCAGTGCTCCCTTCGGACAAACCTACGAGCAGTACTTC. This rearrangement joins TRBV20-1 to TRBJ2-7; tentative D call: TRBD1 (5 bases). The CDR3 is 13 amino acids. In germline, CDR1 is DFQATT, CDR2 SNEGSKA (reference sequence). V was trimmed by 5 bases and J by 2 bases, leaving 13 bases between them.

This clonotype has more than one count but fewer than ten. The chain has TRBV30 and TRBJ1-1, with D possibly being TRBD1 (6 bases). Germline lookup yields CDR1 GTSNPN and CDR2 SVGIG (reference sequence). The CDR3 is 11 residues long. V was shortened by 5 bases and J by 7 bases, with 11 bases between the two germline ends. CDR3 in amino acids: CAWVNRDEAFF. The CDR3 bases are TGTGCCTGGGTGAACAGGGATGAAGCTTTCTTT.

The chain employs TRBV5-1 and TRBJ2-1; D is possibly TRBD1 (6 bases). Per the germline V gene, CDR1 is SGHRS and CDR2 is YFSETQ. Trimming took 4 bases from V and 6 from J, leaving 11 bases between them. The CDR3 length is 13 residues. The CDR3 DNA reads as TGCGCCAGCAGCCTTCGGGACACCAATGAGCAGTTCTTC. It is translated as CASSLRDTNEQFF.

This clonotype was detected many times. The gene calls are TRBV7-8 and TRBJ2-5; D is unresolved. CDR3 length: 12 residues. The germline gives CDR1 SGHVS, CDR2 FQNEAQ. The V gene lost 5 bases and the J gene lost 2 bases, with 6 bases spanning the gap. This CDR3 is CASSPQQETQYF. CDR3 DNA: TGTGCCAGCAGCCCCCAGCAAGAGACCCAGTACTTC.

The V gene is TRBV19, the J gene TRBJ1-2, with TRBD1 as a possible D gene (6 bases). Trimming left V 3 bases short and J 3 bases short, with 11 bases between. Germline-derived CDR1 and CDR2 are LNHDA and SQIVND (reference sequence). The CDR3 loop spans 14 amino acids. CDR3 coding DNA: TGTGCCAGTAGTATTGGGGGCCCCGACTATGGCTACACCTTC. This sequence encodes CASSIGGPDYGYTF.

This clonotype was counted only a few times. The chain couples TRBV7-2 to TRBJ2-3; 7 bases align to TRBD2. CDR1 SGHTA and CDR2 FQGNSA come from the germline V gene. The length of the CDR3 is 17 residues. V lost 5 bases to trimming and J lost 0 bases; unmatched junction nucleotides: 11. CDR3 DNA sequence: TGTGCCAGCAGCCCCATCGGGGGGAGGATCAGCACAGATACGCAGTATTTT. Amino acid sequence: CASSPIGGRISTDTQYF.

The chain employs TRBV30 and TRBJ1-4; no clear D. CDR1 is GTSNPN, CDR2 SVGIG, per germline (reference sequence). This CDR3 comprises 16 residues. The germline V and J ends were trimmed by 0 bases and 0 bases, with 11 bases remaining between them. The CDR3 DNA reads as TGTGCCTGGAGTGTACCGTGGATTTCAACTAATGAAAAACTGTTTTTT. Translating it yields CAWSVPWISTNEKLFF. Variable domain in full (rest from reference TRBV30 and TRBJ1-4): SQTIHQWPATLVQPVGSPLSLECTVEGTSNPNLYWYRQAAGRGLQLLFYSVGIGQISSEVPQNLSASRPQDRQFILSSKKLLLSDSGFYLCAWSVPWISTNEKLFFGSGTQLSVL.

The table lists this clonotype with a few counts. This chain joins TRBV7-2 and TRBJ2-1; 10 bases are a match to TRBD2. V dropped 5 bases and J dropped 4; count of bases not matched to a gene: 8. The CDR3 contains 16 residues. Germline assignment: CDR1 SGHTA and CDR2 FQGNSA. The CDR3 coding sequence is TGTGCCAGCAGCCAGGAGGGGACTAGCGAGTACAATGAGCAGTTCTTC. It yields the protein CASSQEGTSEYNEQFF.

This clonotype was seen many times. The rearrangement uses TRBV7-2 and TRBJ2-1; possible D gene TRBD1, 6 bases. CDR3 length equals 14 residues. Germline CDR1 reads SGHTA; CDR2 reads FQGNSA. The ends were cut back, 6 bases at V and 1 base at J, with 10 bases in the middle. In DNA form, the CDR3 reads TGTGCCAGCAGGCCAAGGGGGTCCTACAATGAGCAGTTCTTC. It translates to CASRPRGSYNEQFF.

This clonotype was counted ten times or more. V gene TRBV6-5 combines with J gene TRBJ2-7; 10 nucleotides agree with TRBD2. This CDR3 contains 17 residues. CDR1 is MNHEY and CDR2 is SVGAGI in the germline V gene. V lost 0 bases to trimming and J lost 2 bases; unmatched junction nucleotides: 7. In DNA, the CDR3 is TGTGCCAGCAGTTACTCTTTCAATCTAGCGGGGGCCTACGAGCAGTACTTC. Its protein is CASSYSFNLAGAYEQYF.

This clonotype was observed a handful of times. CDR3 loop: CASSYRDNTEAFF. Here the CDR3 DNA reads TGTGCCAGCAGCTACCGGGACAACACTGAAGCTTTCTTT. This chain links TRBV7-9 with TRBJ1-1; D is perhaps TRBD1 (5 bases). Deletions cut 4 bases from V and 2 bases from J, with 8 bases between. The CDR3 has 13 residues. CDR1 is SEHNR and CDR2 is FQNEAQ in the germline V gene (reference sequence).

This clonotype was counted between two and nine times. V is TRBV6-1 and J is TRBJ2-1; TRBD1 aligns across 10 bases. Germline-derived CDR1 and CDR2 are MNHNS and SASEGT. With V trimmed by 3 bases and J by 7 bases, 15 bases remained unmatched. This CDR3 contains 18 residues. The CDR3, as DNA: TGTGCCAGCAGTGACCTTGACGCCTCGACAGGGGGCGTGAATGAGCAGTTCTTC. This sequence encodes CASSDLDASTGGVNEQFF.

There are many counts of this clonotype. The rearrangement uses TRBV28 and TRBJ1-2, with D possibly being TRBD1 (6 bases). V was trimmed by 7 bases and J by 6 bases, leaving 18 bases between them. CDR3 length: 14 residues. Germline assignment: CDR1 MDHEN and CDR2 SYDVKM. CDR3 protein: CASTSYYAGDGYTF. In nucleotides, the CDR3 is TGTGCCAGCACATCCTATTATGCAGGGGATGGCTACACCTTC.

This clonotype was picked up many times. The chain is built from TRBV27 and TRBJ1-5; D possibly corresponds to TRBD1 (5 bases). From germline, CDR1 is MNHEY and CDR2 SMNVEV (reference sequence). This CDR3 has 13 residues. Trimming took off 5 bases at V and 9 bases at J, with 14 bases between the two ends. CDR3 DNA: TGTGCCAGCAGTCCCCCGGGTGGGGGGCCCCAGCATTTT. This sequence encodes CASSPPGGGPQHF.

This clonotype was observed at least ten times. This chain links TRBV29-1 with TRBJ2-4; D is uncertain. V was pared by 5 bases and J by 1 base, with 6 bases between. The CDR3 has 12 amino acids. CDR1 is SQVTM, CDR2 ANQGSEA, per germline. CDR3 amino acids: CSVRFAKNIQYF. The DNA for the CDR3 is TGCAGCGTTCGGTTTGCCAAAAACATTCAGTACTTC.